The 3 T cell receptor beta chains presented below share a single source sample, sequenced in a study of Graves' ophthalmopathy and Graves' hyperthyroidism. CDR3 regions of TCR beta were amplified from RNA transcripts. An initial RT-PCR round employing HTBI primers preceded a second-round multiplex PCR. TCRdb fed the multiplex PCR reads into MiXCR, producing one record per CDR3 protein. The data hold almost 400,000 distinct CDR3 sequences, with 15% to 20% observed a single time. Sequencing was done on a sample of peripheral blood. The receptors come from a woman under 30 with Graves' ophthalmopathy.

This clonotype was picked up many times. This chain links TRBV27 with TRBJ2-7; D is uncertain. The CDR3 is 13 residues long. The V gene lost 0 bases and the J gene lost 4 bases, with 7 bases spanning the gap. Germline lookup yields CDR1 MNHEY and CDR2 SMNVEV (reference sequence). The CDR3 here is CASSLSTGYEQYF. The CDR3 DNA reads TGTGCCAGCAGTTTATCTACGGGTTACGAGCAGTACTTC.

This clonotype appeared many times. This chain joins TRBV7-3 and TRBJ2-5, with 8 positions matching TRBD1. Germline V lookup: CDR1 SGHTA, CDR2 FQGTGA. The CDR3 sequence is 15 residues long. The V gene end was trimmed by 5 bases and the J gene end by 1 base; junction bases not matched to a gene: 6. The CDR3, as DNA: TGTGCCAGCAGCCCCGGGACAGGTCTCCAAGAGACCCAGTACTTC. Amino acids: CASSPGTGLQETQYF. The full variable domain, completed using reference TRBV7-3 and TRBJ2-5, is GAGVSQTPSNKVTEKGKYVELRCDPISGHTALYWYRQSLGQGPEFLIYFQGTGAADDSGLPNDRFFAVRPEGSVSTLKIQRTERGDSAVYLCASSPGTGLQETQYFGPGTRLLVL.

This clonotype was counted at least ten times. The J gene is TRBJ1-1, the V gene TRBV11-2; the D gene is possibly TRBD1 (6 bases). This CDR3 comprises 14 residues. Trimming shortened V by 4 bases and J by 2 bases, and 11 bases separated the two germline ends. CDR1 is SGHAT and CDR2 is FQNNGV in the germline V gene. CDR3 residues: CASSWADSNTEAFF. CDR3 in DNA: TGTGCCAGCAGCTGGGCGGACAGTAACACTGAAGCTTTCTTT.